The clone carrying this T cell receptor beta chain occurred a few times. Its specificity is unknown. V was pared by 2 bases and J by 4 bases, with 4 bases of the junction left unmatched. This CDR3 spans 16 amino acids. The germline V gene encodes CDR1 SEHNR and CDR2 FQNEAQ (reference sequence). The data originate from a study of CD8+ T cells in alopecia areata. Sequencing used cDNA as its template, made by extracting RNA and reverse transcribing it. Sequencing used immunoSEQ multiplex PCR; TCRdb keeps in-frame clones, though not all of them. The table includes 110,000 or so clones, around 59% detected once. The study, taken as a whole, reports: Across lesional scalp, and particularly alopecia totalis/universalis, clonality surpassed that of normal scalp. With patients, TCR sharing proved less clear than in mice, a difference possibly related to HLA. Scalp sample sequencing also detects resident alphabeta T cells of normal skin.

The TCR originated in a human donor in good health. This chain links TRBV7-9 with TRBJ2-6; the match to TRBD1 covers 8 bases. Material for sequencing was CD8+ T cells sorted from blood. Here the CDR3 reads CASSLQGASGANVLTF. The CDR3 nucleotides are TGTGCCAGCAGCTTACAGGGGGCGTCAGGGGCCAACGTCCTGACTTTC.